This TCR beta chain was found in a study of identical twins. Study results and caveats: In zero-insertion analyses, partial confounding could arise from invariant MAIT and iNKT cells.

In regard to this clonotype: What it recognizes is unknown.

CDR3 length: 17 amino acids. Trimming removed 4 bases from V and 0 bases from J; junction bases left unmatched: 6. Looked up from germline, CDR1 is LGHNA and CDR2 is YNFKEQ. TCRdb reprocessed the 5' RACE reads via MiXCR and lists one record per CDR3 protein. The sample comprises under 900,000 distinct CDR3 sequences, about 20% of which are singletons, and 10% to 15% rests with the top ten. The data also belong to a second study, concerning T cells expressing NK-cell markers. That report adds: According to the study, TCR beta repertoires originated from sorted CD3+CD56+NKG2C+, CD3+CD56+NKG2C- and CD3+CD56-NKG2C+ T cells. In roughly 6 donors, dominant CD3+CD56+NKG2C+ clones formed 1.0-7.0% of CD8+ cells.

The clonotype comes from a woman between 18 and 30 years old in good health. The chain is built from TRBV4-2 and TRBJ2-1, with 10 nucleotides matching TRBD2. The sequenced sample consisted of PBMCs. The CDR3 coding sequence is TGTGCCAGCAGCCGCACTAGCGGGGAAAGCTCCTACAATGAGCAGTTCTTC. Translated, it gives CASSRTSGESSYNEQFF.